The TCR beta chain described here comes from a study of blood T cells in healthy people across ages. General study results and limits: Measured against age, TCR beta diversity per million T cells decreased in a roughly linear manner.

This clonotype was detected once. Its specificity is not known. V gave up 4 bases and J gave up 8 bases, with 21 bases separating them. Germline assignment: CDR1 SGHRS and CDR2 YFSETQ. The CDR3 sequence is 16 residues long. A second roughly 6 to 11 cycle PCR used barcoded and J-beta primers. TCRdb itself ran the 5' RACE reads through MiXCR, one entry per CDR3 protein. The data contain 700,000 or so distinct CDR3 sequences, over 20% of them singletons. Sample donors were healthy Caucasian individuals that came from Russia, aged 6 to 90. Investigators took around 10 milliliters of peripheral blood from every donor. They isolated at least 7 million PBMCs from each sample.

This sequence originates from a man between 65 and 85 years old in good health. The sequenced material came from blood. V usage is TRBV5-1 and J usage is TRBJ1-4; D is possibly TRBD1 (6 bases). The CDR3 nucleotides are TGCGCCAGCAGCGCCAACAGGGAGGGGGTATCGGAAAAACTGTTTTTT. This sequence encodes CASSANREGVSEKLFF.